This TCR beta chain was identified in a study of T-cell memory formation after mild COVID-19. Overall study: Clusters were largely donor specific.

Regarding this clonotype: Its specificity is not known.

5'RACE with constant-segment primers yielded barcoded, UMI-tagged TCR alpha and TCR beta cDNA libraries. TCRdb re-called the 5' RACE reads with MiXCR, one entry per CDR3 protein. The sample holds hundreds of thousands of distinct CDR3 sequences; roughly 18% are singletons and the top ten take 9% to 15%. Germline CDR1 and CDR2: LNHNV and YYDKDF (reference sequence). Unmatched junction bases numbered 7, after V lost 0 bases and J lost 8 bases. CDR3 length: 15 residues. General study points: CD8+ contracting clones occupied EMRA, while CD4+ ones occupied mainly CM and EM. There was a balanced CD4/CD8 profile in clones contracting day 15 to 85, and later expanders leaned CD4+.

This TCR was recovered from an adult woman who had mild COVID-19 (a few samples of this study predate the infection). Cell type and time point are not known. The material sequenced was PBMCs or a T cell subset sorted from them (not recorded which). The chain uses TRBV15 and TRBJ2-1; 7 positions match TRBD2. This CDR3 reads CATSRDRTRKDEQFF. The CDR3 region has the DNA TGTGCCACCAGCAGAGACCGGACTAGAAAGGATGAGCAGTTCTTC.